The 17 T cell receptor beta chains in this list originate from one sample, sequenced in a study of T cells after yellow fever vaccination. TCRdb redid the calling of the 5' RACE reads with MiXCR, one entry per CDR3 protein. The top ten hold 11% to 15% of the sample, which has 450,000 to 600,000 distinct CDR3 sequences, about 13% seen once. This specimen was PBMCs, taken on the day of the yellow fever booster vaccination. The source is a man aged 30 to 39 who received the YFV17D yellow fever vaccine.

The chain has TRBV5-1 and TRBJ2-7; D might be TRBD2 (5 bases). Trimming cost V 0 bases and J 4 bases, with 17 bases left between them. This CDR3 has 16 amino acids. Germline CDR1 is SGHRS and CDR2 is YFSETQ. CDR3 loop: CASSLAVGGSSYEQYF. CDR3 nucleotide sequence: TGCGCCAGCAGCTTGGCCGTCGGAGGATCCTCATACGAGCAGTACTTC.

The chain is built from TRBV20-1 and TRBJ2-1; no reliable D call. Trimming pared 3 bases from V and 0 bases from J, leaving 9 bases between. Germline CDR1 and CDR2: DFQATT and SNEGSKA (reference sequence). There are 14 residues in the CDR3. The CDR3 nucleotides read TGCAGTGCTAGGTCCAGGAGCTCCTACAATGAGCAGTTCTTC. It yields the protein CSARSRSSYNEQFF.

This clonotype has more than one count but fewer than ten. The rearrangement uses TRBV6-1 and TRBJ2-7, with D possibly being TRBD2 (5 bases). The CDR3 totals 16 residues. With 8 bases removed from V and 1 base from J, the gap between germline ends came to 21 bases. Germline loops: CDR1 MNHNS, CDR2 SASEGT. The DNA of the CDR3 is TGTGCCAGCGGCCGTTTGGACTGGGTGAATTCCTACGAGCAGTACTTC. It yields the protein CASGRLDWVNSYEQYF.

This clonotype was seen a few times. The rearrangement joins TRBV7-3 to TRBJ2-1; D gene uncertain. Germline assignment: CDR1 SGHTA and CDR2 FQGTGA. This CDR3 has 15 amino acids. Trimming removed 5 bases at V and 1 base at J, with 12 bases between. Here the CDR3 reads CASSPSPTSYNEQFF. The CDR3 nucleotides are TGTGCCAGCAGCCCCAGTCCGACTTCCTACAATGAGCAGTTCTTC.

The chain carries TRBV30 and TRBJ2-1, with D tentatively TRBD2 (6 bases). The CDR3 sequence is 17 residues long. Deletions cut 5 bases from V and 9 bases from J, with 29 bases between. The germline gives CDR1 GTSNPN, CDR2 SVGIG (reference sequence). In DNA, the CDR3 is TGTGCCTGGTCCGACCCGACTAGGGTACACGGTGGGGGTGAGCAGTTCTTC. This sequence encodes CAWSDPTRVHGGGEQFF.

This rearrangement joins TRBV20-1 to TRBJ2-1; perhaps TRBD1 as D (7 bases). The CDR3 sequence is 17 residues long. V was pared by 0 bases and J by 9 bases, with 24 bases between. Germline V gene lookup returns CDR1 DFQATT and CDR2 SNEGSKA (reference sequence). The DNA of the CDR3 is TGCAGTGCTAGAGATTGGGGCATAGGGGGCGGGGATGGTGAGCAGTTCTTC. The encoded protein is CSARDWGIGGGDGEQFF.

This clonotype was recorded a few times. The gene calls are TRBV6-2 or TRBV6-3 and TRBJ2-5; D remains unclear. This CDR3 has 11 amino acids. Germline CDR1 and CDR2: MNHEY and SVGEGT. Trimming removed 6 bases from V and 5 bases from J, with 7 bases in between. In DNA form, the CDR3 reads TGTGCCAGCAGCCATACGGAGACCCAGTACTTC. Translating gives CASSHTETQYF.

This clonotype has only a few counts. The chain has TRBV20-1 and TRBJ2-7, with 10 bases matching TRBD2. The germline V gene encodes CDR1 DFQATT and CDR2 SNEGSKA (reference sequence). V lost 3 bases and J lost 4; bases outside the gene matches: 9. This CDR3 is built from 15 residues. The CDR3 nucleotides read TGCAGTGCTAGGATGGGGACTAGCGCGAATTACGAGCAGTACTTC. It is translated as CSARMGTSANYEQYF.

This clonotype was counted between two and nine times. CDR3 DNA: TGTGCCAGCAGCTTAGTAGGGCCTTTCAATGAGCAGTTCTTC. Its protein is CASSLVGPFNEQFF. The chain employs TRBV7-2 and TRBJ2-1; no reliable D call. The V gene lost 1 base and the J gene lost 6 bases, with 10 bases spanning the gap. The CDR3 length is 14 residues. Germline loops: CDR1 SGHTA, CDR2 FQGNSA.

The chain employs TRBV2 and TRBJ2-1; D remains unclear. Trimming stripped 6 bases from V and 4 bases from J, with 16 bases between. Germline V gives CDR1 SNHLY, CDR2 FYNNEI. The CDR3 length is 15 residues. This chain's CDR3 is CASRSTSILYNEQFF. In DNA form, the CDR3 reads TGTGCCAGCAGATCGACCTCAATCCTATACAATGAGCAGTTCTTC.

The chain recombines TRBV5-1 with TRBJ2-5, with 8 positions matching TRBD1. V lost 1 base and J lost 0; bases outside the gene matches: 5. CDR1 and CDR2 from the germline V gene are SGHRS and YFSETQ. The CDR3 totals 16 residues. CDR3: CASSLLGQDYQETQYF. The DNA for the CDR3 is TGCGCCAGCAGCTTGTTGGGACAGGACTACCAAGAGACCCAGTACTTC.

A word on this clonotype: A much more abundant neighbour one base away suggests this may be a read error. This chain joins TRBV12-3 or TRBV12-4 and TRBJ2-2; perhaps TRBD1 as D (6 bases). The CDR3 loop spans 14 amino acids. CDR3 DNA: TGTGCCAGCACCCGGGACACCGACACCGGGAAGCTGTTTTTT. This codes for CASTRDTDTGKLFF.

This sequence joins TRBV4-3 and TRBJ2-7, with D tentatively TRBD1 or TRBD2 (5 bases each). This CDR3 region has 15 residues. Germline CDR1 is LGHNA and CDR2 is YSLEER. Between the trimmed V and J ends, which lost 6 bases and 7 bases, there was a span of 22 bases. The DNA for the CDR3 is TGCGCCAGCAGTCTCCTTGGGGCCCAGACGGGGGAGCAGTACTTC. Translating gives CASSLLGAQTGEQYF.

This clonotype came up a few times. The V gene is TRBV20-1, the J gene TRBJ2-3; 7 bases are shared with TRBD1. CDR3 length equals 17 residues. J gave up 6 bases and V 6 bases, and 21 bases lay outside the gene matches. Germline CDR1 reads DFQATT; CDR2 reads SNEGSKA (reference sequence). This chain's CDR3 is CSAPGFPGTEGMDTQYF. The CDR3 coding sequence is TGCAGTGCCCCGGGTTTTCCGGGGACAGAGGGAATGGATACGCAGTATTTT.

This clonotype was seen only once. The chain uses TRBV7-8 and TRBJ2-1, with 8 nucleotides matching TRBD2. The germline CDR1 and CDR2 sequences are SGHVS and FQNEAQ. The length of the CDR3 is 15 residues. Unmatched junction bases numbered 11, after V lost 5 bases and J lost 8 bases. CDR3 loop: CASSQAGTRYDEQFF. The CDR3 DNA sequence: TGTGCCAGCAGCCAAGCCGGGACTAGGTACGATGAGCAGTTCTTC.

Only a few counts were recorded for this clonotype. The chain couples TRBV12-3 or TRBV12-4 to TRBJ2-2; 7 nucleotides match TRBD1. The CDR3 is made up of 15 amino acids. V gave up 6 bases and J gave up 1 base; unmatched junction bases: 5. CDR3 amino acids: CASRIRTGNTGELFF. The CDR3 DNA follows: TGTGCCAGCAGAATTAGGACAGGGAACACCGGGGAGCTGTTTTTT.

The J gene is TRBJ2-1, the V gene TRBV6-5, with TRBD2 matching 8 bases. Germline CDR1 reads MNHEY; CDR2 reads SVGAGI. V dropped 0 bases and J dropped 2; count of bases not matched to a gene: 0. The CDR3 covers 15 residues. The CDR3 loop is CASSYSGGAYNEQFF. DNA for the CDR3: TGTGCCAGCAGTTACTCCGGGGGGGCCTACAATGAGCAGTTCTTC.